There are a few counts of the clone carrying this TCR beta chain. The target antigen is unknown. UMIs and sample barcodes were carried by the TCR alpha and TCR beta cDNA libraries that 5'RACE produced using constant-segment primers. Each CDR3 protein is one row after TCRdb ran MiXCR on the 5' RACE reads. The sample carries some 490,000 distinct CDR3 sequences, 15% to 20% recorded once. The junction had 10 bases not matched to a gene; V was cut back by 5 bases and J by 5 bases. The germline V gene has CDR1 SEHNR and CDR2 FQNEAQ (reference sequence). This CDR3 is 18 amino acids long. The data originate from a study of T-cell memory formation after mild COVID-19. Study-level background: Clusters of TCRs were largely donor specific.

Broader study findings: That cross-reactive memory joined was suggested by some responding clones appearing in pre-infection memory.

The sequenced material came from PBMCs or a T cell subset sorted from them (not recorded which). The V and J genes are TRBV7-9 and TRBJ2-2; 14 bases are shared with TRBD2. The origin of this receptor is an adult woman who had mild COVID-19 (a few samples of this study predate the infection). Cell type and time point are not known. The CDR3 region is CASSHRTSGRRLTGELFF. CDR3 DNA: TGTGCCAGCAGCCACCGGACTAGCGGGAGGCGATTGACCGGGGAGCTGTTTTTT.